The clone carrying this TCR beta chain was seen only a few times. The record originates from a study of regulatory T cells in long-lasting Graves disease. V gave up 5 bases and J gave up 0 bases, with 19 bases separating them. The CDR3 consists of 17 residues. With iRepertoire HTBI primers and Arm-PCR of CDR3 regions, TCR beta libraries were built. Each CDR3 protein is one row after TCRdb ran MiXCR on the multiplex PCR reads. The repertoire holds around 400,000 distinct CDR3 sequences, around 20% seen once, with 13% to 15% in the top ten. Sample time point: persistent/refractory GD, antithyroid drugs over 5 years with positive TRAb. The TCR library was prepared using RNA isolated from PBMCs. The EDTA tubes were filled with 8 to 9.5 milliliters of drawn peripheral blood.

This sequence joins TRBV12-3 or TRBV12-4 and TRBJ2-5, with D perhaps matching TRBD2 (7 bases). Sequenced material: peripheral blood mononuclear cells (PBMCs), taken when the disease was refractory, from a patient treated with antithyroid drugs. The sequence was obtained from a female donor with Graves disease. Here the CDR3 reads CASSRSQGTTDQETQYF. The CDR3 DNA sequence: TGTGCCAGCAGTCGATCCCAGGGGACTACGGACCAAGAGACCCAGTACTTC.